This paragraph reports one T cell receptor (beta chain). Its antigen is currently unknown. The data are from a study of cytomegalovirus exposure and HLA in healthy donors. 13 Jbeta primers and 60 Vbeta primers were used for the PCR. Only in-frame clones appear in the TCRdb table, and some are missing; sequencing was by immunoSEQ multiplex PCR. The profile shows about 88,000 clones, approximately 71% of them singletons. V shed 6 bases and J shed 3 bases, with 18 bases lying between them. Germline CDR1 reads KGHSH; CDR2 reads LQKENI. This CDR3 is 15 amino acids long. Regarding the study as a whole: Information on immune exposure was restricted to one variable (CMV serostatus). The presence/absence work took it that sequencing depth was about the same across donors.

This TCR was recovered from a woman between 18 and 30 years old in good health and CMV-seropositive. Sequenced input: PBMCs. This chain connects TRBV18 to TRBJ2-7; D may be TRBD2 (5 bases). CDR3 in DNA: TGTGCCAGCTCTCCCGCTGGGAGTAAGAGCTACGAGCAGTACTTC. Translating gives CASSPAGSKSYEQYF.